This T cell receptor beta chain came from a study of blood T cell repertoires in COVID-19. Study at large: The samples span acute and convalescent COVID-19 from the United States, Italy and Spain. In each case, the material was cDNA or gDNA derived from T cells, B-cell-depleted T cells, or PBMCs.

Clones were read by immunoSEQ multiplex PCR, and TCRdb kept only the in-frame ones, dropping some. The sample has roughly 200,000 clones, roughly 90% seen once. Material: peripheral blood. The TCR originated in a man in his 70s with acute or convalescent COVID-19.

Here the CDR3 reads CASSLDRGRMSEQFF. The DNA of the CDR3 is TGCGCCAGCAGCTTGGACAGGGGGCGAATGAGTGAGCAGTTCTTC. The chain uses TRBV5-1 and TRBJ2-1, with TRBD1 matching 9 bases. Germline loops: CDR1 SGHRS, CDR2 YFSETQ. J was trimmed by 9 bases and V by 0 bases; bases with no gene match: 7. This CDR3 comprises 15 residues.